The 11 T cell receptor beta chains below come from one sample, sequenced in a study of blood T cell repertoires in COVID-19. Libraries were prepared by immunoSEQ multiplex PCR; TCRdb keeps only in-frame clonotypes and omits some of them. The table shows over 350,000 clones, with about 89% occurring only once. Sequencing was performed on peripheral blood. The receptors originated from a woman aged 25 to 39 with acute or convalescent COVID-19.

This chain uses TRBV10-2 with TRBJ2-5; D is possibly TRBD1 (6 bases). Germline V gene lookup returns CDR1 WSHSY and CDR2 SAAADI. The CDR3 extends over 14 amino acids. V was clipped by 6 bases and J by 3 bases, with 14 bases between them. CDR3 sequence: CASSRTARKETQYF. The CDR3 DNA is TGCGCCAGCAGCCGGACAGCCCGAAAAGAGACCCAGTACTTC.

This clone was observed a single time. The V gene is TRBV6-5, the J gene TRBJ2-5; D is undetermined. Germline CDR1 and CDR2: MNHEY and SVGAGI. Trimming took 7 bases from V and 4 from J, leaving 13 bases between them. This CDR3 is built from 13 residues. This CDR3 reads CASTPVAAETQYF. The DNA for the CDR3 is TGTGCCAGCACACCCGTAGCTGCAGAGACCCAGTACTTC.

V is TRBV5-1 and J is TRBJ2-3; 10 nucleotides line up with TRBD2. Trimming took 4 bases from V and 0 from J; bases not matched to a gene: 8. In germline, CDR1 is SGHRS, CDR2 YFSETQ. The CDR3 runs to 17 residues. This CDR3 is CASSRLSGGASTDTQYF. The CDR3 region has the DNA TGCGCCAGCAGCAGACTCAGCGGGGGGGCTAGCACAGATACGCAGTATTTT.

The chain recombines TRBV19 with TRBJ1-6; D unclear. The CDR3 runs to 14 residues. V was trimmed by 1 base and J by 8 bases, leaving 9 bases between them. Looked up from germline, CDR1 is LNHDA and CDR2 is SQIVND (reference sequence). CDR3 sequence reads: CASSIGLRDSPLHF. The CDR3 DNA is TGTGCCAGTAGTATAGGTTTGAGGGATTCACCCCTCCACTTT. The full variable domain, with the rest looked up from reference TRBV19 and TRBJ1-6, is DGGITQSPKYLFRKEGQNVTLSCEQNLNHDAMYWYRQDPGQGLRLIYYSQIVNDFQKGDIAEGYSVSREKKESFPLTVTSAQKNPTAFYLCASSIGLRDSPLHFGNGTRLTVT.

V and J are TRBV7-6 and TRBJ2-1, with 15 bases that match TRBD2. The V segment lost 1 base and the J segment 7 bases; nucleotides outside the gene matches: 14. The CDR3 has 20 residues. The germline V gene encodes CDR1 SGHVS and CDR2 FNYEAQ. CDR3 sequence (DNA): TGTGCCAGCAGCTTAGGAGCTCCATTACCGGGACTAGCGGGGGGAAATGAGCAGTTCTTC. It encodes CASSLGAPLPGLAGGNEQFF.

As DNA, the CDR3 is TGTGCCAGCAGCCAAGGAGTATCCGGGACAGGGGGCAGTCAGCCCCAGCATTTT. Translating gives CASSQGVSGTGGSQPQHF. The chain combines TRBV4-2 with TRBJ1-5; 12 bases align to TRBD1. In germline, CDR1 is LGHNA, CDR2 YNFKEQ. V was clipped by 1 base and J by 6 bases; unmatched bases: 10. This CDR3 region has 18 residues.

J is TRBJ2-3 and V is TRBV2, with 9 bases aligning to TRBD2. Germline V CDR1 and CDR2: SNHLY, FYNNEI. The CDR3 has 16 residues. With V trimmed by 1 base and J by 3 bases, 5 bases remained unmatched. For the CDR3, the DNA is TGTGCCAGCAGTGAAGGTAGCGGGGGCTGGACAGATACGCAGTATTTT. This encodes CASSEGSGGWTDTQYF.

The V gene is TRBV10-3, the J gene TRBJ2-7, with 9 bases identical to TRBD1. CDR3 size: 14 residues. Germline CDR1 reads ENHRY; CDR2 reads SYGVKD. With V trimmed by 5 bases and J by 5 bases, 7 bases remained unmatched. This CDR3 is CAISLGTGRNEQYF. The CDR3 DNA reads as TGTGCCATCAGTCTGGGGACAGGGAGGAACGAGCAGTACTTC.

The genes are TRBV19 and TRBJ1-1; TRBD1 is a possible D gene (5 bases). CDR3 length: 14 amino acids. CDR1 and CDR2 (germline): LNHDA, SQIVND (reference sequence). V was pared by 6 bases and J by 6 bases, with 17 bases between. CDR3 amino acids: CASRKQVRFPEAFF. The DNA of the CDR3 is TGTGCCAGTAGGAAACAGGTACGATTCCCTGAAGCTTTCTTT.

The CDR3 DNA reads TGTGCCAGCAGCGCACAGGGGGGTTCCTACGAGCAGTACTTC. Amino acids: CASSAQGGSYEQYF. The genes are TRBV3-1 (or the pseudogene TRBV3-2) and TRBJ2-7; 8 bases agree with TRBD1. CDR3 length: 14 amino acids. The germline CDR1 and CDR2 sequences are LGHDT and YNNKEL (reference sequence). V trimming: 5 bases; J trimming: 1 base; junction bases outside the gene matches: 4.

This clone has only one observation. This chain links TRBV2 with TRBJ2-3; D perhaps matches TRBD2 (6 bases). V lost 2 bases to trimming and J lost 2 bases, with 11 bases between them. The CDR3 is 15 residues long. Germline values: CDR1 SNHLY, CDR2 FYNNEI. In nucleotides, the CDR3 is TGTGCCAGCAGTGAACGGGGGTCTTCCACAGATACGCAGTATTTT. Translated: CASSERGSSTDTQYF.